The T cell receptor beta chain under discussion was sequenced for a study of T cell responses to AZD1222 COVID-19 vaccine. The table came from immunoSEQ multiplex PCR; TCRdb's copy has only in-frame clones and leaves some out. The sample includes roughly 110,000 clones, 80% to 95% of them seen just once. J gave up 5 bases and V 3 bases, and 6 bases lay outside the gene matches. CDR1 is GTSNPN, CDR2 SVGIG, per germline (reference sequence). CDR3 size: 15 residues. The source material was peripheral blood, sampled 28 days after the second AZD1222 dose. J is TRBJ2-5 and V is TRBV30; 13 nucleotides agree with TRBD2. The receptor comes from an adult who received the AZD1222 COVID-19 vaccine. The CDR3 region is CAWRGGLAGSETQYF. CDR3 sequence (DNA): TGTGCCTGGAGGGGGGGACTAGCGGGGTCTGAGACCCAGTACTTC.